This T cell receptor (beta chain) was recovered during a study of blood T cell repertoires in COVID-19 (dated by TCRdb to 2018 to 2021). Regarding the study in general: The collaborator samples originated in the United States, Italy and Spain and spanned the acute and convalescent phases of COVID-19. The material from the prospective study consisted of cDNA or gDNA derived from T cells, B-cell-depleted T cells, or PBMCs. HLA class I and class II types, where available, came from metadata supplied by the sample provider rather than from assay-based typing. Sample metadata almost always included a de-identified subject ID, COVID-19 status, age in years and sex. The repertoires were released in a freely available public database meant as a resource for research on the immune response to SARS-CoV-2. Deeply sampled blood TCRbeta repertoires from subjects exposed to, actively infected with, or recovered from COVID-19 were included in the dataset. The samples were drawn from the first 160 participants of the ongoing ImmuneRACE study and from roughly 1,300 subjects provided by 6 global collaborators. General conclusions and limits of the study: The amount of clinical and demographic metadata varied by source and participant and was provided uncurated.

Whole blood was collected in K2EDTA tubes by collaborating institutions according to the institutions' own protocols. For TCRbeta analysis, collaborators shipped samples in one of three forms: frozen whole blood, isolated PBMCs, or DNA extracted from either of those sample types. TCRbeta CDR3 regions were amplified from genomic DNA using the immunoSEQ Assay, a bias-controlled multiplex PCR. The authors' analysis ran thus. Nucleated cell counts per sample were estimated from amplification of reference gene primers within the assay. Sequence reads were collapsed and filtered to measure the absolute abundance of every unique TCRbeta CDR3 rearrangement. Productive Simpson clonality was computed per sample as the square root of Simpson's diversity index over productive rearrangements. In its TCRdb copy, this immuneACCESS table keeps in-frame sequences only and misses some clones. Where compared with another copy, unresolved V genes explain less than half of these, and the others have no known cause. The D gene and trimming were derived from the DNA, and the V and J assignments and clone size from that table. Within this sample are approximately 92,000 clones, with roughly 82% of them counted one time only. The leading ten clones occupy 15% to 20% of the sample.

As to this clone: What this receptor recognizes is not known. Qualities for individual bases were not recorded, and no much larger clone is one base off.

The sequence came from a man older than 75 with acute or convalescent COVID-19. Sequences were obtained from peripheral blood.

CDR3 sequence: CASSSRLAGGHEQYF. In nucleotide form, the sequence is TGCGCCAGCAGCTCCCGACTAGCGGGAGGGCACGAGCAGTACTTC. In this chain, TRBV5-1 is recombined with TRBJ2-7; the junction holds 14 bases that match TRBD2. Spanning cysteine to phenylalanine, the CDR3 consists of 15 amino acids. CDR3 DNA only is kept here, 45 bases in frame from base 1. Trimming takes 3 bases off V and 5 bases off J; junction bases not matched to a gene: 4. Reading the germline V gene gives CDR1 SGHRS and CDR2 YFSETQ.